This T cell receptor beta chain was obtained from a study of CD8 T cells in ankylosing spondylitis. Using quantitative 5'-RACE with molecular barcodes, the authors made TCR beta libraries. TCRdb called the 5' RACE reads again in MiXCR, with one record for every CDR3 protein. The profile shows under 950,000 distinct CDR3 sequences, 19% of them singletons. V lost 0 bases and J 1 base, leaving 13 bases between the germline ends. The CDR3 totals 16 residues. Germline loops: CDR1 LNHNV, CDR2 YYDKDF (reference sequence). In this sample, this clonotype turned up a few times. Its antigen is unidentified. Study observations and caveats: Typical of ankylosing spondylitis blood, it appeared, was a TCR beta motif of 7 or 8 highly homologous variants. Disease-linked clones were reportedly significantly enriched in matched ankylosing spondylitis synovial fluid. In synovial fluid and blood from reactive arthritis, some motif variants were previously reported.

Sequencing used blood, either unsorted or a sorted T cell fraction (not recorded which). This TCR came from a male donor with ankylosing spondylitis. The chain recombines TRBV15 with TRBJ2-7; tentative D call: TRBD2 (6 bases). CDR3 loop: CATSRDGRAGSYEQYF. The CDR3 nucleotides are TGTGCCACCAGCAGAGATGGCAGGGCGGGGTCCTACGAGCAGTACTTC.